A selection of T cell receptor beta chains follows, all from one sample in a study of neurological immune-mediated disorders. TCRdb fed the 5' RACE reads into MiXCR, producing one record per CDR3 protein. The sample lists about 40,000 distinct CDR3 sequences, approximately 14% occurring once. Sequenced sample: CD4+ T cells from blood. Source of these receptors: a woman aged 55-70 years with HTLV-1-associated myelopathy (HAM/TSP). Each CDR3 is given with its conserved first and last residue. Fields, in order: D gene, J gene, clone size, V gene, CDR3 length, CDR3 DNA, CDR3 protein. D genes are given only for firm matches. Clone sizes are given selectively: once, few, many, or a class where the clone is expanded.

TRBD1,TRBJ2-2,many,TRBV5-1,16,TGCGCCAGCAGCATTGGACAGGGTGCGAACACCGGGGAGCTGTTTTTT,CASSIGQGANTGELFF
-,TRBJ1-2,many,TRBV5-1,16,TGCGCCAGCAGCTCGGACGGGGATTCCCCCGTCTATGGCTACACCTTC,CASSSDGDSPVYGYTF
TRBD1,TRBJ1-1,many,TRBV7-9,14,TGTGCCAGCAGCCCGGGACAGGCCAACACTGAAGCTTTCTTT,CASSPGQANTEAFF
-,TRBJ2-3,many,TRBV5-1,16,TGCGCCAGCAGCTTGGTTGGGGATACTAGCACAGATACGCAGTATTTT,CASSLVGDTSTDTQYF
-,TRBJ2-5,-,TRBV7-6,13,TGTGCCAGCAGCTCAGGGGGGTTGGAGAACCAGTACTTC,CASSSGGLENQYF
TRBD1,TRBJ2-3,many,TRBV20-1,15,TGCAGTGCTAGGCACAGGGGGCTCGGGGAAGATACGCAGTATTTT,CSARHRGLGEDTQYF
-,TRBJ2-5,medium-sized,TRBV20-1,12,TGCAGTGCCAACGGGGACCAAGAGACCCAGTACTTC,CSANGDQETQYF
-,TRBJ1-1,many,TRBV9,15,TGTGCCAGCAGCGTAGTAGACACAGGGCACACTGAAGCTTTCTTT,CASSVVDTGHTEAFF
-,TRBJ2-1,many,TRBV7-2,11,TGTGCCAGCAGCCCTTACAATGAGCAGTTCTTC,CASSPYNEQFF
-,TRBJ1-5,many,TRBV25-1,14,TGTGCCAGCAGTGATAATGGGGCAACTCAGCCCCAGCATTTT,CASSDNGATQPQHF
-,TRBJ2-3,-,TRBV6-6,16,TGTGCCAGCAGTTCTCCCGAGCATGGAGGTAGAGATACGAAGTATTTT,CASSSPEHGGRDTKYF
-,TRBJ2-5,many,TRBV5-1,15,TGCGCCAGCAGCTTGGCTGAGGAGGCCCATGAGACCCAGTACTTC,CASSLAEEAHETQYF
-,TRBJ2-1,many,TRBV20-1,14,TGCAGTGCCACTGGAGGACAGAACCCCAATGAGCAGTTCTTC,CSATGGQNPNEQFF
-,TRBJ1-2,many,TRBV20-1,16,TGCAGTGCGGAGGACTTCCTGGGGGGGGCAGGGTATGGCTACACCTTC,CSAEDFLGGAGYGYTF
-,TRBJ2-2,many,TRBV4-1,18,TGCGCCAGCAGCCAAGTGCCCTTGACTAGTTACTGGACCGGGGAGCTGTTTTTT,CASSQVPLTSYWTGELFF
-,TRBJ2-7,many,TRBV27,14,TGTGCCAGCAGTTTCACAGGGAACGGGTCCGAGCAGTACTTC,CASSFTGNGSEQYF
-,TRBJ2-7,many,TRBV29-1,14,TGCAGCGCGACAGGGAGCGGGGGAAAGGGCGAGCAGTACTTC,CSATGSGGKGEQYF
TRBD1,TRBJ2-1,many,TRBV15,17,TGTGCCACCAGCAGGGGCCCCGACAGGGGTAGGTACAATGAGCAGTTCTTC,CATSRGPDRGRYNEQFF
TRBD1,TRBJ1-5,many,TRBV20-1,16,TGCAGTGCTAGAGAAAAGACAGGGTGGTACAATCAGCCCCAGCATTTT,CSAREKTGWYNQPQHF
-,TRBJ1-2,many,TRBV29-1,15,TGCAGCGTTGAACCGATGGAAGGGGCCGACTATGGCTACACCTTC,CSVEPMEGADYGYTF
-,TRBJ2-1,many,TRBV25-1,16,TGTGCCAGCAGTGAATCTAAAGGGACCCACTACAATGAGCAGTTCTTC,CASSESKGTHYNEQFF
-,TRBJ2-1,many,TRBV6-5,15,TGTGCCAGCAGTACCCTAGGGTGGGGAAAGAATGAGCAGTTCTTC,CASSTLGWGKNEQFF
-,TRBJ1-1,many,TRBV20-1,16,TGCAGTGCTAGAGGCCGGGAGCCTCCCTGGGGAACTGAAGCTTTCTTT,CSARGREPPWGTEAFF
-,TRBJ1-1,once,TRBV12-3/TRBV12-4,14,TGTGCCAGCAGTTTGGATATGGGGAACACTGAAGCTTTCTTT,CASSLDMGNTEAFF
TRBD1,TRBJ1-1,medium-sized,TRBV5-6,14,TGTGCCAGCAGTTACACAGGGGGCAGTGTCAAGGCTTTCTTT,CASSYTGGSVKAFF
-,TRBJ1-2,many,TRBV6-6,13,TGTGCCAGCAGCTATACAGGGTACTATGGCTACACCTTC,CASSYTGYYGYTF
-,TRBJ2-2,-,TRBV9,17,TGTGCCAGCAGCGCCCGCTTTGAGAGGGATGCCACCGGGGAGCTGTTTTTT,CASSARFERDATGELFF